These 10 T cell receptor beta chains originate from one sample sequenced in a study of blood T cell repertoires in COVID-19. Sequencing used immunoSEQ multiplex PCR; TCRdb keeps in-frame clones, though not all of them. This table has roughly 400,000 clones, 80% to 95% appearing once. Sequencing used PBMCs or T cells enriched from blood (not recorded which). Every receptor here comes from a middle-aged woman who had been exposed to COVID-19.

The CDR3 DNA reads TGTGCCAGCAGAAGCACGAGGAACTACGAGCAGTACTTC. Its translation is CASRSTRNYEQYF. The J gene is TRBJ2-7, the V gene TRBV25-1; D is undetermined. CDR3 length: 13 amino acids. V dropped 6 bases and J dropped 3 bases, with 12 bases sitting between them. CDR1 MGHDK and CDR2 SYGVNS come from the germline V gene.

The chain is built from TRBV7-9 and TRBJ2-3; TRBD1 is a possible D gene (6 bases). CDR1 is SEHNR and CDR2 is FQNEAQ in the germline V gene (reference sequence). V was trimmed by 0 bases and J by 2 bases, leaving 9 bases between them. This CDR3 is 15 amino acids long. CDR3 nucleotide sequence: TGTGCCAGCAGCTTAGCCACAGGGCACACAGATACGCAGTATTTT. It codes for CASSLATGHTDTQYF. Drawing the rest from reference TRBV7-9 and TRBJ2-3, the complete variable domain is DTGVSQNPRHKITKRGQNVTFRCDPISEHNRLYWYRQTLGQGPEFLTYFQNEAQLEKSRLLSDRFSAERPKGSFSTLEIQRTEQGDSAMYLCASSLATGHTDTQYFGPGTRLTVL.

This chain links TRBV7-2 with TRBJ1-5; D might be TRBD1 (5 bases). The V gene lost 4 bases and the J gene lost 7 bases, with 20 bases spanning the gap. The CDR3 consists of 16 residues. From germline, CDR1 is SGHTA and CDR2 FQGNSA. The CDR3 DNA follows: TGTGCCAGCAGCTCCAACGGAGCGCAGGGTAACCAGCCCCAGCATTTT. Translation: CASSSNGAQGNQPQHF.

This chain uses TRBV30 with TRBJ1-1, with 8 bases identical to TRBD1. The V gene's germline CDR1 is GTSNPN and CDR2 SVGIG (reference sequence). This CDR3 is 17 amino acids long. Trimming took 1 base from V and 0 from J; bases not matched to a gene: 10. Here the CDR3 DNA reads TGTGCCTGGAGTGCCCCACCTTGGACAGGGATGAACACTGAAGCTTTCTTT. It yields the protein CAWSAPPWTGMNTEAFF.

This chain links TRBV6-5 with TRBJ2-2; TRBD1 might be the D (6 bases). CDR1 MNHEY and CDR2 SVGAGI come from the germline V gene. V was pared by 6 bases and J by 1 base, with 9 bases between. This CDR3 is built from 14 residues. DNA for the CDR3: TGTGCCAGCAGACAGGGCTTGAACACCGGGGAGCTGTTTTTT. It is translated as CASRQGLNTGELFF.

The chain carries TRBV6-5 and TRBJ1-4; D is uncertain. This CDR3 spans 15 amino acids. Trimming pared 6 bases from V and 0 bases from J, leaving 11 bases between. Per the germline V gene, CDR1 is MNHEY and CDR2 is SVGAGI. CDR3 in DNA: TGTGCCAGCAGGCGGTCGGTTGCAACTAATGAAAAACTGTTTTTT. Protein sequence: CASRRSVATNEKLFF.

This chain joins TRBV5-6 and TRBJ2-2, with D uncertain. Germline V gene sequence: CDR1 SGHDT, CDR2 YYEEEE. V lost 2 bases and J 1 base, leaving 3 bases between the germline ends. This CDR3 contains 13 residues. DNA of the CDR3: TGTGCCAGCAGCTTTCAGAACACCGGGGAGCTGTTTTTT. Its protein is CASSFQNTGELFF.

The J gene is TRBJ1-1, the V gene TRBV7-3; 10 bases are a match to TRBD1. The CDR3 runs 12 residues. From germline, CDR1 is SGHTA and CDR2 FQGTGA. The junction had 5 bases not matched to a gene; V was cut back by 5 bases and J by 11 bases. The CDR3 spells CASSPGQGEAFF. CDR3 nucleotides: TGTGCCAGCAGCCCCGGACAGGGGGAGGCTTTCTTT.

This clone has just one count. The rearrangement uses TRBV5-5 and TRBJ1-4; 8 bases fit TRBD1. The CDR3 has 17 residues. J gave up 2 bases and V 0 bases, and 6 bases lay outside the gene matches. Germline V lookup: CDR1 SGHKS, CDR2 YYEKEE (reference sequence). This CDR3 reads CASSLAGQGATNEKLFF. CDR3 nucleotides: TGTGCCAGCAGCTTGGCCGGGCAGGGGGCGACTAATGAAAAACTGTTTTTT. Drawing the rest from reference TRBV5-5 and TRBJ1-4, the complete variable domain is DAGVTQSPTHLIKTRGQQVTLRCSPISGHKSVSWYQQVLGQGPQFIFQYYEKEERGRGNFPDRFSARQFPNYSSELNVNALLLGDSALYLCASSLAGQGATNEKLFFGSGTQLSVL.

The chain recombines TRBV29-1 with TRBJ2-4, with D uncertain. Trimming left V 4 bases short and J 3 bases short, with 7 bases between. The CDR3 is 12 amino acids. From germline, CDR1 is SQVTM and CDR2 ANQGSEA. DNA of the CDR3: TGCAGCGTTGTTGGCATCAAAAACATTCAGTACTTC. Protein sequence: CSVVGIKNIQYF.